The clone carrying this T cell receptor (beta chain) was seen a few times. The data were taken from a study of control samples from healthy donors and cancer patients. This table comes from immunoSEQ multiplex PCR, and its TCRdb copy is limited to in-frame clones, with some not included. The table has around 68,000 clones, about 80% seen once. With 3 bases removed from V and 5 bases from J, the gap between germline ends came to 14 bases. In germline, CDR1 is SGHTA, CDR2 FQGNSA. The CDR3 loop spans 14 amino acids. The sequenced sample consisted of blood. The rearrangement links TRBV7-2 to TRBJ2-7; tentatively, D is TRBD2 (5 bases). The receptor was derived from a man between 45 and 60 years old in good health. This CDR3 is CASSFFAGTHEQYF. CDR3 nucleotides: TGTGCCAGCAGCTTCTTCGCGGGTACCCACGAGCAGTACTTC.